This T cell receptor (beta chain) was recovered during a study of CD8 T cells in Susac syndrome (dated by TCRdb to 2018 to 2020). Describing the broader study: Whether CD8+ T cell activation and differentiation in Susac syndrome was antigen driven was tested using repertoire sequencing. Clonality of the CD8+ T cell repertoire was compared between roughly eleven healthy donors, approximately 14 Susac syndrome patients and about 15 multiple sclerosis patients. General conclusions and limits of the study: The number of individuals in the TCR sequencing and HLA analysis was recognized as being relatively small.

Peripheral blood CD8+ and CD4+ T cells from healthy donors, Susac syndrome patients and multiple sclerosis patients were profiled by high-throughput TCR beta sequencing. The multiple sclerosis controls were treatment-naive patients whose relapsing-remitting disease, either stable or active, fulfilled the revised McDonald criteria. Bulk CD8+ and CD4+ T cells were purified magnetically by negative isolation, whereas CD8+ TEMRA cells were enriched by FACS. Blood was collected in EDTA tubes and processed within 24 hours, with PBMCs isolated through density gradient centrifugation. PBMCs destined for TCR sequencing were cryopreserved in liquid nitrogen and later thawed in a 37 °C water bath. Purity of sorted or isolated CD4+, CD8+ and CD8+ TEMRA cells was at least 90%. A remark on this clonotype: Its cognate antigen has yet to be identified. Base qualities were left out, and no much larger clone turns up one base away.

RNA was extracted using the RNeasy kit, and about 0.45 to 1 microgram was reverse transcribed with random hexamers. The immunoSEQ multiplex PCR assay, covering 54 Vbeta and 13 Jbeta segments, was used to amplify TCR beta CDR3 regions. PCR amplification bias was corrected using a synthetic template baseline for primer optimization and computational correction. The paper's data handling went like this. Reads were annotated to V, D and J genes per IMGT and analyzed with immunoSEQ Analyzer, keeping only productive sequences. Clonality was calculated as one minus the Shannon entropy normalized by log2 of the number of productive unique sequences. For each patient and control, public and private clones were evaluated within the 100 most prevalent clones. Susac-specific clones were defined as absent from healthy and MS cohorts, over a thousand published viral clones and other ImmuneACCESS disease sequences. Through fastp at Q25 and MiXCR, TCRdb rebuilt clones from the public reads, retaining in-frame beta chains. All rows with the same CDR3 protein become a single entry with the most common DNA and genes. TCRdb, not the original authors, processed these V and J calls. This sample gives roughly 120,000 distinct CDR3 sequences in total; about 92% of them show up just once. The ten largest clonotypes hold roughly 0.33% of the sample.

This TCR was sampled from a human donor with multiple sclerosis. Sample: CD8+ T cells from PBMCs.

The nucleotide sequence reads as follows: TGTGCCAGCAGCACTTTGGGGACAGGGGGTAATCAGCCCCAGCATTTT. It is translated as CASSTLGTGGNQPQHF. The chain links TRBV2 with TRBJ1-5; TRBD1 lines up with 11 middle nucleotides. From the cysteine through the phenylalanine, the CDR3 covers 16 amino acids. Only the CDR3 region is kept as DNA, spanning 48 bases read in frame from base 1. V and J are trimmed by 6 bases and 4 bases, and the gene matches miss 8 bases of the junction. CDR1 is given as SNHLY and CDR2 as FYNNEI, both from the germline V gene. Supplemented by the reference TRBV2 and TRBJ1-5 proteins around the CDR3, the complete variable domain is EPEVTQTPSHQVTQMGQEVILRCVPISNHLYFYWYRQILGQKVEFLVSFYNNEISEKSEIFDDQFSVERPDGSNFTLKIRSTKLEDSAMYFCASSTLGTGGNQPQHFGDGTRLSIL.